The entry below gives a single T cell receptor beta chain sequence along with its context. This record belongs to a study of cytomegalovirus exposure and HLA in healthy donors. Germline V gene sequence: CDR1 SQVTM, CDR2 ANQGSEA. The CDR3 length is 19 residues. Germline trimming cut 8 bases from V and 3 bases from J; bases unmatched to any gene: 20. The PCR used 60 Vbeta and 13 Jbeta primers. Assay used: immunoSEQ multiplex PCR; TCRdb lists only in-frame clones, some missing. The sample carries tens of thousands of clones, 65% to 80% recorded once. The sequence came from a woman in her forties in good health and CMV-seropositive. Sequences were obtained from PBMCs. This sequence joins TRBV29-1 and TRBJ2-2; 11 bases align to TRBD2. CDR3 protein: CSSRRGVAGGFAYTGELFF. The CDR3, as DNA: TGCAGCTCTCGACGAGGGGTAGCGGGGGGGTTTGCGTACACCGGGGAGCTGTTTTTT.